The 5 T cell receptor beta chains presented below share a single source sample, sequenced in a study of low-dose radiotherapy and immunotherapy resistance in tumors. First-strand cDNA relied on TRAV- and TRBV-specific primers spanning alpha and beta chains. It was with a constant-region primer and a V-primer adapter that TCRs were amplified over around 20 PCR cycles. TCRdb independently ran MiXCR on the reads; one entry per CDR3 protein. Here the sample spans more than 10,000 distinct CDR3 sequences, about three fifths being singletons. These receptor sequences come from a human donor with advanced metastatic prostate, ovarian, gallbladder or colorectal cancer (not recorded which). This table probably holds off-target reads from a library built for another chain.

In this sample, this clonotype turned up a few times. CDR3 sequence (DNA): TGCAGCGTTGGACCGGGGGCTGGGGCCAACGTCCTGACTTTC. Translated, it gives CSVGPGAGANVLTF. The V call is TRBV29-1, the J call TRBJ2-6, with D tentatively TRBD2 (6 bases). The V gene's germline CDR1 is SQVTM and CDR2 ANQGSEA. This CDR3 has 14 residues. V was clipped by 4 bases and J by 2 bases, with 9 bases between them.

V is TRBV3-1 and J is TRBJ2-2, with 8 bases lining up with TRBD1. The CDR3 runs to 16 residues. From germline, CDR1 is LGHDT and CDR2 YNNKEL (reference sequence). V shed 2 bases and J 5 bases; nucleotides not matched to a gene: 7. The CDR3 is CASSQPGQGSTGELFF. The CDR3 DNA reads TGTGCCAGCAGCCAACCAGGACAGGGATCGACCGGGGAGCTGTTTTTT.

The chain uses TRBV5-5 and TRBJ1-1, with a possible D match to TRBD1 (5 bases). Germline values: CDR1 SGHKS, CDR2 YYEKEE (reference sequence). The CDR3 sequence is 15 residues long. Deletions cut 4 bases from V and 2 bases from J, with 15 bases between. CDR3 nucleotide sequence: TGTGCCAGCAGCCTGCAGGGACTGATTAACACTGAAGCTTTCTTT. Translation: CASSLQGLINTEAFF.

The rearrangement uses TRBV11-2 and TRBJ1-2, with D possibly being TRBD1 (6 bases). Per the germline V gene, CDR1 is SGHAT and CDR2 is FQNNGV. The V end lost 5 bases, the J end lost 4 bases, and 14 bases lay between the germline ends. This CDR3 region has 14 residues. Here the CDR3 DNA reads TGTGCCAGCAGCCAAGGTACAGGGACCTATGGCTACACCTTC. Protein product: CASSQGTGTYGYTF.

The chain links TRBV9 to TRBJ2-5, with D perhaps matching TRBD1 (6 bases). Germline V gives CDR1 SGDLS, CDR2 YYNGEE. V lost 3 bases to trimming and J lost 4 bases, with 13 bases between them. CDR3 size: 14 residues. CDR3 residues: CASSDLTGGETQYF. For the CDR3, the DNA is TGTGCCAGCAGCGATCTGACAGGAGGAGAGACCCAGTACTTC.